The source of this T cell receptor (beta chain) is a study of blood T cell repertoires in COVID-19. As for the study in general: T cells, B-cell-depleted T cells, or PBMCs provided the cDNA or gDNA that served as material.

Only a few counts were recorded for this clone. In the original workflow: Amplification from reference gene primers served as the basis for estimated nucleated cell counts. The repertoire was sequenced with immunoSEQ multiplex PCR; TCRdb's copy has only in-frame clones and lacks some. The DNA gave D and trimming, while V, J and clone size come from that table. The sample has 150,000 to 180,000 clones; around 79% are singletons. The CDR3 extends over 15 amino acids. Germline V gene sequence: CDR1 LNHDA, CDR2 SQIVND (reference sequence). The V and J ends lost 1 base and 13 bases respectively, with 22 bases between them.

Sequencing was done on a sample of peripheral blood. V and J are TRBV19 and TRBJ1-2; tentatively, D is TRBD1 (5 bases). This TCR derives from an elderly man with acute or convalescent COVID-19. The CDR3 region is CASSIGSRDRLIATF. The CDR3 bases are TGTGCCAGTAGTATAGGAAGCAGGGATCGGCTTATTGCCACCTTC.